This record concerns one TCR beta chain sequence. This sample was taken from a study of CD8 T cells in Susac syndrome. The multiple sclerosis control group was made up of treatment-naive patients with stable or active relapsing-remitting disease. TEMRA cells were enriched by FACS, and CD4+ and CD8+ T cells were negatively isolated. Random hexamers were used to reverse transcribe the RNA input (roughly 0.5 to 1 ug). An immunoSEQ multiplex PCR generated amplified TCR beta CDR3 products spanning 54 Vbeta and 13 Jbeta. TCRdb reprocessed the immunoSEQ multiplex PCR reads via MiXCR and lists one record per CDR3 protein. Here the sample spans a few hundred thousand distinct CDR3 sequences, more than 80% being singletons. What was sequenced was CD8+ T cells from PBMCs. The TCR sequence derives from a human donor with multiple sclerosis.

CDR3 DNA sequence: TGCAGCGTGCACGACCAGGGACTGAACACTGAAGCTTTCTTT. Translating it yields CSVHDQGLNTEAFF. The chain carries TRBV29-1 and TRBJ1-1; tentatively, D is TRBD1 (5 bases). Germline CDR1 is SQVTM and CDR2 is ANQGSEA. V was clipped by 6 bases and J by 0 bases, with 14 bases between them. This CDR3 contains 14 residues.